These 3 T cell receptor beta chains were all obtained from the same sample, sequenced in a study of cytomegalovirus exposure and HLA in healthy donors. A multiplex PCR was run with 60 Vbeta primers and 13 Jbeta primers. TCRdb's copy holds only in-frame clones and misses some; the assay was immunoSEQ multiplex PCR. The top ten hold 4.1% of the sample, which has approximately 100,000 clones, under 80% seen once. What was sequenced was PBMCs. The receptors come from a man aged 35-49 years in good health and CMV-seronegative.

On this clone: The sample contains more than one DNA sequence encoding this CDR3. The CDR3 bases are TGCGCCAGCAGTGCGACAGCACCGAATTCACCCCTCCACTTT. It translates to CASSATAPNSPLHF. This chain connects TRBV10-1 to TRBJ1-6; the D gene is possibly TRBD1 (5 bases). The germline CDR1 and CDR2 sequences are WNHNN and SYGVQD (reference sequence). The ends were cut back, 4 bases at V and 7 bases at J, with 11 bases in the middle. The CDR3 totals 14 residues.

The chain uses TRBV7-9 and TRBJ2-1, with 8 bases aligning to TRBD2. After removal of 6 bases from V and 7 bases from J, the junction contained 8 bases not matched to a gene. The germline V gene encodes CDR1 SEHNR and CDR2 FQNEAQ (reference sequence). This CDR3 is built from 14 residues. CDR3 residues: CASSSVRGGNEQFF. In nucleotides, the CDR3 is TGTGCCAGCAGTTCAGTTCGGGGGGGTAATGAGCAGTTCTTC.

J is TRBJ1-2 and V is TRBV21-1; the table's D call of TRBD1 was not tested on the DNA. TRBV21-1 is a pseudogene locus. There are 17 residues in the CDR3. CDR3 sequence: CASSKGGGTGRNYGYTF. DNA for the CDR3: TGTGCCAGCAGCAAAGGGGGAGGGACAGGGAGAAACTATGGCTACACCTTC.